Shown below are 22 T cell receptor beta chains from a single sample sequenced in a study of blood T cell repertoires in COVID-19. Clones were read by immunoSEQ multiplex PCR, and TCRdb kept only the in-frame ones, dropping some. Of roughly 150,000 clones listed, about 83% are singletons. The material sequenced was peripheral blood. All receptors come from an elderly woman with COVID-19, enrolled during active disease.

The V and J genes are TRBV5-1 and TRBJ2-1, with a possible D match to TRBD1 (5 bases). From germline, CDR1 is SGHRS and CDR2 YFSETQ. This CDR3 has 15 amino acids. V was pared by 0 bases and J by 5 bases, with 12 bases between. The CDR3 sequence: CASSLANRGDNEQFF. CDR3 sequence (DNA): TGCGCCAGCAGCTTGGCCAATAGGGGCGACAATGAGCAGTTCTTC.

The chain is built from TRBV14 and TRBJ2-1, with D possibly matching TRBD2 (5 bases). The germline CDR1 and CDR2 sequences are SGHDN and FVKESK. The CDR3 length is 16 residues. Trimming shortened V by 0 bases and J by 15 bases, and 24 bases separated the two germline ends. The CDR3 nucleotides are TGTGCCAGCAGCCAAGATGGGTTGGCTAGCTTGGGGTCCGGGTTCTTC. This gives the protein CASSQDGLASLGSGFF.

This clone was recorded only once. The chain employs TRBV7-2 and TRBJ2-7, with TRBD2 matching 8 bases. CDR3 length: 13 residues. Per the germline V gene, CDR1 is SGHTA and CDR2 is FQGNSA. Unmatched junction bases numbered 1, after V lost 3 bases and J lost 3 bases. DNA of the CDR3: TGTGCCAGCAGCTTCCGGGGGGGCTACGAGCAGTACTTC. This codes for CASSFRGGYEQYF. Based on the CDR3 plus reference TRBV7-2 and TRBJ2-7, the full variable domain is GAGVSQSPSNKVTEKGKDVELRCDPISGHTALYWYRQSLGQGLEFLIYFQGNSAPDKSGLPSDRFSAERTGGSVSTLTIQRTQQEDSAVYLCASSFRGGYEQYFGPGTRLTVT.

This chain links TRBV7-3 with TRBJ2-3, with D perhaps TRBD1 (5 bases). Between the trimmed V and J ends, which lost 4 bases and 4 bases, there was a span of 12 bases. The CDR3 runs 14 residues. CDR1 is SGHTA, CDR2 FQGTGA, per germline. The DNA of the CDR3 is TGTGCCAGCAGCTCCCTCCAGGGCTCAGATACGCAGTATTTT. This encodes CASSSLQGSDTQYF. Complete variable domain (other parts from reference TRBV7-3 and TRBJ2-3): GAGVSQTPSNKVTEKGKYVELRCDPISGHTALYWYRQSLGQGPEFLIYFQGTGAADDSGLPNDRFFAVRPEGSVSTLKIQRTERGDSAVYLCASSSLQGSDTQYFGPGTRLTVL.

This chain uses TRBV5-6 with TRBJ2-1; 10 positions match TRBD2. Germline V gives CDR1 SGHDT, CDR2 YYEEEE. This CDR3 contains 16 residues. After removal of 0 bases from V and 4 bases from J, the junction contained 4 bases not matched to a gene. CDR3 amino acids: CASSLATSGRYNEQFF. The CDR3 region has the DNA TGTGCCAGCAGCTTGGCGACTAGCGGGCGGTACAATGAGCAGTTCTTC.

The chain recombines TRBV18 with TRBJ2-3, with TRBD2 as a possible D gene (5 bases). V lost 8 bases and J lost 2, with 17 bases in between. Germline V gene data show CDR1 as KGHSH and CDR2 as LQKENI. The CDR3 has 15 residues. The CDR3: CASRPAGLHTDTQYF. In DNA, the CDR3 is TGTGCCAGCCGCCCGGCGGGTCTCCACACAGATACGCAGTATTTT.

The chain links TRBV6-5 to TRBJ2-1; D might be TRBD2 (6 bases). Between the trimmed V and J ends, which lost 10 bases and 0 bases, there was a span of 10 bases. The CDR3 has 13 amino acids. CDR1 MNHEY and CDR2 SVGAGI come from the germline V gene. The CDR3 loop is CATAGPSYNEQFF. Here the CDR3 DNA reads TGTGCCACGGCGGGGCCCTCCTACAATGAGCAGTTCTTC.

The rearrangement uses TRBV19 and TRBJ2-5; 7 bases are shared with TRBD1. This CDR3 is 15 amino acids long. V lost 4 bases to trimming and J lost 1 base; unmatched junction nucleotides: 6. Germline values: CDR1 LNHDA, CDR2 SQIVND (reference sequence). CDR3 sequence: CASSTVGTAQETQYF. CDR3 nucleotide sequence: TGTGCCAGTAGTACGGTTGGGACAGCCCAAGAGACCCAGTACTTC.

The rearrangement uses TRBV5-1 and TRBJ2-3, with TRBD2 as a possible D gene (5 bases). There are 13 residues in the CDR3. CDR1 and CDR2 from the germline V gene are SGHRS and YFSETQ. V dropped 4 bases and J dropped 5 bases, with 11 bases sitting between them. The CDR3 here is CASSREGLDTQYF. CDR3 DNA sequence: TGCGCCAGCAGCCGGGAAGGGTTAGATACGCAGTATTTT.

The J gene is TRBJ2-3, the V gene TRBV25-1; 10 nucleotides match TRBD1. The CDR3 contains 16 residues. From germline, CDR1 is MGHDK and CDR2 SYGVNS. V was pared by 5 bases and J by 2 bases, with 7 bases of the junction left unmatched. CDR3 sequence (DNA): TGTGCCAGCAGTCCCGGGACAGGGGTCACCACAGATACGCAGTATTTT. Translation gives CASSPGTGVTTDTQYF.

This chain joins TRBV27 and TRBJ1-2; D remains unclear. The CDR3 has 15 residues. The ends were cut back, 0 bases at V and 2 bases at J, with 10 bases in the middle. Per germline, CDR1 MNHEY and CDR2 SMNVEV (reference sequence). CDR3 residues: CASSLSWTINYGYTF. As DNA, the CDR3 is TGTGCCAGCAGTTTATCCTGGACTATAAACTATGGCTACACCTTC.

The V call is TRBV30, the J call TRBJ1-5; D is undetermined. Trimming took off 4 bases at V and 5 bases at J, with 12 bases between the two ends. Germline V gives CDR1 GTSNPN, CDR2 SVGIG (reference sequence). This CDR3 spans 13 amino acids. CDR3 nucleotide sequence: TGTGCCTGGAACGGAGGGTTGGATCAGCCCCAGCATTTT. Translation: CAWNGGLDQPQHF.

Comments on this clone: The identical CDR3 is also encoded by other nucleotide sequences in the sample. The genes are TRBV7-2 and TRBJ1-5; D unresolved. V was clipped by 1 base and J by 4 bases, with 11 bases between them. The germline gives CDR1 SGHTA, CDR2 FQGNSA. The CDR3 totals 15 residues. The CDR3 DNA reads TGTGCCAGCAGCTTAGATCCCGGTTCTAATCAGCCCCAGCATTTT. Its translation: CASSLDPGSNQPQHF.

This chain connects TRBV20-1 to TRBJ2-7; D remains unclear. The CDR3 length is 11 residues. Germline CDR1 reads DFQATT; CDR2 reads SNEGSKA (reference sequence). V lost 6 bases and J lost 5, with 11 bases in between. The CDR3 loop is CSAADSNEQYF. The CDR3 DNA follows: TGCAGTGCCGCTGACTCGAACGAGCAGTACTTC.

CDR3 nucleotide sequence: TGTGCCAGCAGGGGGACAGGGACTCGGCTCGGGGAGCTGTTTTTT. It encodes CASRGTGTRLGELFF. The V gene is TRBV2, the J gene TRBJ2-2; 9 bases agree with TRBD1. This CDR3 is built from 15 residues. Germline V lookup: CDR1 SNHLY, CDR2 FYNNEI. The junction had 9 bases not matched to a gene; V was cut back by 6 bases and J by 7 bases.

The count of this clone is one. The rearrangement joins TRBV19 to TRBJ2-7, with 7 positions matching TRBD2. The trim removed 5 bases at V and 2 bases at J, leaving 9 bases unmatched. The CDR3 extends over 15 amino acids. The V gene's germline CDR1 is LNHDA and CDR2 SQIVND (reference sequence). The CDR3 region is CASSPHLGGAYEQYF. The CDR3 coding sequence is TGTGCCAGTAGTCCGCATCTTGGGGGGGCCTACGAGCAGTACTTC.

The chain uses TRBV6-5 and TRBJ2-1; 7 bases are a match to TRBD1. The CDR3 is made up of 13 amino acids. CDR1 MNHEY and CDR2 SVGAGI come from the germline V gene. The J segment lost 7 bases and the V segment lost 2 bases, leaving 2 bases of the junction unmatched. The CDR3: CASSYRGRNEQFF. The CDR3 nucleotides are TGTGCCAGCAGTTACAGGGGGCGAAATGAGCAGTTCTTC.

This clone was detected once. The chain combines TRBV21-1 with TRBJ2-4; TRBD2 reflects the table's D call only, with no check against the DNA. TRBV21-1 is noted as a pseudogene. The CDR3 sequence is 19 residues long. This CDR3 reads CASSTGLAGGPVAKNIQYF. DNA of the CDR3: TGTGCCAGCAGCACGGGACTAGCGGGAGGGCCCGTTGCCAAAAACATTCAGTACTTC.

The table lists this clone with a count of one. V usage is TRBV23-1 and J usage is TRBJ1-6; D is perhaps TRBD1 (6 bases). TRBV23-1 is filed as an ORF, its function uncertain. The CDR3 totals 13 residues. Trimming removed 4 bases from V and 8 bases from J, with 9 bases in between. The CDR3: CASSRDKHSPLHF. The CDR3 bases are TGCGCCAGCAGTCGGGACAAACATTCACCCCTCCACTTT.

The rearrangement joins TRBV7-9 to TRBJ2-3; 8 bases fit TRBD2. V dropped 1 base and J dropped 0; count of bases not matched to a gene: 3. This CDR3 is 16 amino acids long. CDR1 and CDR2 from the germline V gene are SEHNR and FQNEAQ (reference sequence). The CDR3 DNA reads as TGTGCCAGCAGCTTAGGAGCGGGGGACAGCACAGATACGCAGTATTTT. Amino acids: CASSLGAGDSTDTQYF. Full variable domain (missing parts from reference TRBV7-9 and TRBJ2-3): DTGVSQNPRHKITKRGQNVTFRCDPISEHNRLYWYRQTLGQGPEFLTYFQNEAQLEKSRLLSDRFSAERPKGSFSTLEIQRTEQGDSAMYLCASSLGAGDSTDTQYFGPGTRLTVL.

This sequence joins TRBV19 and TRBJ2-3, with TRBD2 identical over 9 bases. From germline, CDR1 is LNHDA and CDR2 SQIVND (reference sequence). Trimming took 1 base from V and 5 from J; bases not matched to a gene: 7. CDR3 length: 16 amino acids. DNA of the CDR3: TGTGCCAGTAGTATAGTAGCGGGGGCCTTGGGAGATACGCAGTATTTT. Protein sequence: CASSIVAGALGDTQYF.

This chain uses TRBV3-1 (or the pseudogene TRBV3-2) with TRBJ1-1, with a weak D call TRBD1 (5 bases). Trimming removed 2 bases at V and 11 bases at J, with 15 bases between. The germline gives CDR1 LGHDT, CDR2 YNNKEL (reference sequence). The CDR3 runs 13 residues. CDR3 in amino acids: CASSQTSRVRAFF. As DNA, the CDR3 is TGTGCCAGCAGCCAAACTAGCAGGGTAAGGGCTTTCTTT.